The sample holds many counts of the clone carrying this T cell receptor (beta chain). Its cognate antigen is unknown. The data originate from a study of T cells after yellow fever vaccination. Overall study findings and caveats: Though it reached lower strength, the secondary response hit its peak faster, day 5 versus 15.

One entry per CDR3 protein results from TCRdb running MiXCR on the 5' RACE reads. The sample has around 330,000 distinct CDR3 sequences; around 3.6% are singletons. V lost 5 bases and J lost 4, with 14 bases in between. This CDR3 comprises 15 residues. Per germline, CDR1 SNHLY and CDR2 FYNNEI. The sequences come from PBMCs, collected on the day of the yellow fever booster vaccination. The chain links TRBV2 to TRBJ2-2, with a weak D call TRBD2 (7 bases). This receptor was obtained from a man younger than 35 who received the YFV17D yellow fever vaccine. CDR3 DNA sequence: TGTGCCAGCAGTCCCGGGGGGCCCTCCACCGGGGAGCTGTTTTTT. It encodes CASSPGGPSTGELFF.